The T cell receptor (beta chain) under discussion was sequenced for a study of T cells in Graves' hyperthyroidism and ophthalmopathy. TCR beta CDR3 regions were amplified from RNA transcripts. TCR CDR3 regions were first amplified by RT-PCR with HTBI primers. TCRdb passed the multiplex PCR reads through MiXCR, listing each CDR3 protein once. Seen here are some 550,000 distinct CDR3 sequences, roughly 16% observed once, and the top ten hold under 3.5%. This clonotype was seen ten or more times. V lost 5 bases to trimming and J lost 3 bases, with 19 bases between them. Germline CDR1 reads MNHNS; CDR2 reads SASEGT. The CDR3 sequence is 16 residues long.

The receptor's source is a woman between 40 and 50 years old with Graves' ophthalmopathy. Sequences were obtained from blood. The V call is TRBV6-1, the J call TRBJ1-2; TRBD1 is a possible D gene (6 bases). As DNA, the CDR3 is TGTGCCAGCAGTCCTAGGACAGATTTGTTTTACTATGGCTACACCTTC. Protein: CASSPRTDLFYYGYTF.